These T cell receptor beta chains were read from a single sample in a study of blood T cells in healthy people across ages. TCRdb called the 5' RACE reads again in MiXCR, with one record for every CDR3 protein. Here the sample spans roughly 1,500,000 distinct CDR3 sequences, about 31% being singletons. Material: blood. Receptor source: a woman aged 25 to 39 in good health. CDR3s include the opening cysteine and the closing phenylalanine or tryptophan. Each record gives: CDR3 DNA, CDR3 protein, D gene, clone size, V gene, J gene. D genes are given only for firm matches. Expanded clones get a size class; other rows say once, few or many, or leave the size out.

TGTGCCAGCAGTCACGCGATGGGGACGGGAGTCGAGCAGTACTTC	CASSHAMGTGVEQYF	NA	few	TRBV7-6	TRBJ2-7
TGCAGTGCTAGACAGACCGGGACATCCCGCCGGGAGCTGTTTTTT	CSARQTGTSRRELFF	NA	NA	TRBV20-1	TRBJ2-2
TGTGCCAGCAGCTTAGCTGGCAGGGGGAACACTGAAGCTTTCTTT	CASSLAGRGNTEAFF	NA	NA	TRBV7-9	TRBJ1-1
TGCAGCGTCGGGACAGGCCTCACCGGGGAGCTGTTTTTT	CSVGTGLTGELFF	TRBD1	NA	TRBV29-1	TRBJ2-2
TGTGCCAGCTCACCGGCCGGGACAGGGGTTACAGATACGCAGTATTTT	CASSPAGTGVTDTQYF	TRBD1	once	TRBV18	TRBJ2-3
TGCAGCGTTGAACGCGGGAGGGCAGCGGTGGATACGCAGTATTTT	CSVERGRAAVDTQYF	TRBD2	NA	TRBV29-1	TRBJ2-3
TGCAGTGCTAGAAACGGGATTAGCTCCTACAATGAGCAGTTCTTC	CSARNGISSYNEQFF	NA	few	TRBV20-1	TRBJ2-1
TGTGCCAGCGGATCTATTGCAACTAATGAAAAACTGTTTTTT	CASGSIATNEKLFF	NA	few	TRBV12-3/TRBV12-4	TRBJ1-4
TGTGCCAGCAGCTCCGGGACAGGGGGTAGGGAGCAGTACTTC	CASSSGTGGREQYF	TRBD1	many	TRBV27	TRBJ2-7
TGCAGTGCTAGAGAGGTGGCGGGGGGGGCCGTAGATACGCAGTATTTT	CSAREVAGGAVDTQYF	TRBD2	few	TRBV20-1	TRBJ2-3
TGCAGTGCTCGTGGACTAGCGGGGATAGAGACCCAGTACTTC	CSARGLAGIETQYF	TRBD2	few	TRBV20-1	TRBJ2-5
TGCGCCAGCAGCTTGGTCCCCTCTGTCGGACAGCCCACCTACAATGAGCAGTTCTTC	CASSLVPSVGQPTYNEQFF	NA	NA	TRBV5-1	TRBJ2-1
TGTGCCAGCAGAGACTGGGGCGGGTTCTACAATGAGCAGTTCTTC	CASRDWGGFYNEQFF	NA	once	TRBV9	TRBJ2-1
TGTGCCAGCAGCTTAAACAGCGCTACACAAGAGACCCAGTACTTC	CASSLNSATQETQYF	NA	NA	TRBV7-8	TRBJ2-5
TGTGCCAGCAGCCCCAGCGGGGGGGCATCCTACAATGAGCAGTTCTTC	CASSPSGGASYNEQFF	TRBD2	many	TRBV5-6	TRBJ2-1
TGTGCCAGCACGCCCTGGGACAGCCTCACAGATACGCAGTATTTT	CASTPWDSLTDTQYF	TRBD1	NA	TRBV6-1	TRBJ2-3
TGCGCCAGCAGCCAAGCGCAGGGGGAGGGCTATGACTACACCTTC	CASSQAQGEGYDYTF	TRBD1	NA	TRBV4-1	TRBJ1-2
TGTGCCAGCAGTTTGGGACTAGCGGGAGGGCCTAGGGATGAGCAGTTCTTC	CASSLGLAGGPRDEQFF	TRBD2	few	TRBV28	TRBJ2-1
TGTGCCAGCAGGGGGATTGCAACTAATGAAAAACTGTTTTTT	CASRGIATNEKLFF	NA	few	TRBV6-5	TRBJ1-4
TGTGCCATCAGTGAGAAGGGAGGTGGGGCCAACGTCCTGACTTTC	CAISEKGGGANVLTF	NA	NA	TRBV10-3	TRBJ2-6
TGCAGCGTTACGAGGACAGGGGGTGCCACTGAAGCTTTCTTT	CSVTRTGGATEAFF	TRBD1	NA	TRBV29-1	TRBJ1-1
TGCAGTGCAAGACTGGGGGCTCCCACAGATACGCAGTATTTT	CSARLGAPTDTQYF	NA	few	TRBV20-1	TRBJ2-3
TGCGCCAGCAGCTTGTTTGAGGGGGCCTACAATGAGCAGTTCTTC	CASSLFEGAYNEQFF	NA	few	TRBV5-1	TRBJ2-1
TGTGCCAGCAGCTTGATGTCGGGACTAGGGACTTTGGATGGGCAGTTCTTC	CASSLMSGLGTLDGQFF	TRBD2	NA	TRBV7-9	TRBJ2-1
TGCGCCAGCAGCCAAGAGGACCTGGGACGTCACTCCTACGAGCAGTACTTC	CASSQEDLGRHSYEQYF	NA	NA	TRBV4-1	TRBJ2-7
TGCAGTGCTAGGATCGTCGGGACAGGGAATAATGCCAATCAGCCCCAGCATTTT	CSARIVGTGNNANQPQHF	TRBD1	many	TRBV20-1	TRBJ1-5
TGTGCCAGCAGTTACTCGATGACTCCTCCCCGCTTCCAAGAGACCCAGTACTTC	CASSYSMTPPRFQETQYF	NA	NA	TRBV6-2/TRBV6-3	TRBJ2-5
TGTGCCAGCACTGGGCGGGGACCAGATACGCAGTATTTT	CASTGRGPDTQYF	NA	NA	TRBV6-1	TRBJ2-3
TGTGCCAGCAGCCAAGACACCAATCAGCCCCAGCATTTT	CASSQDTNQPQHF	NA	many	TRBV4-1	TRBJ1-5
TGTACCACTCGACAGGAGATCATCACGCAGTATTTT	CTTRQEIITQYF	NA	NA	TRBV10-3	TRBJ2-3
TGTGCCAGCAGCTTATTGAAAGGCCCCAATGAGCAGTTCTTC	CASSLLKGPNEQFF	NA	few	TRBV7-6	TRBJ2-1
TGTGCCAGCAGTGAAGCGCAAGTGGGAAATGAAAAACTGTTTTTT	CASSEAQVGNEKLFF	NA	few	TRBV6-1	TRBJ1-4
TGTGCCAGCAGCTTAGGGGGGACAGGGGCAGCTAATGAGCAGTTCTTC	CASSLGGTGAANEQFF	TRBD1	once	TRBV7-9	TRBJ2-1
TGTGCCAGCAGCCGGGGACAGGGCAATCAGCCCCAGCATTTT	CASSRGQGNQPQHF	TRBD1	many	TRBV13	TRBJ1-5
TGCGCCAGCAGCCCGGACTTAGGAACAGATACGCAGTATTTT	CASSPDLGTDTQYF	NA	many	TRBV5-1	TRBJ2-3
TGTGCCAGCAGCCCGAGGGGACTAGCGGGCAGGGGAAATACGCAGTATTTT	CASSPRGLAGRGNTQYF	TRBD2	NA	TRBV7-2	TRBJ2-3
TGTGCCAGTAGTACGGGACAGGATATGAACAATGAGCAGTTCTTC	CASSTGQDMNNEQFF	TRBD1	NA	TRBV19	TRBJ2-1
TGTGCCAGCAGCTTAGTAGGGTGGAGGACAGGGGGCTCGGAAGCTTTCTTT	CASSLVGWRTGGSEAFF	TRBD1	NA	TRBV7-8	TRBJ1-1
TGCAGTGCTAGCGGGGAATCTAGCACAGATACGCAGTATTTT	CSASGESSTDTQYF	NA	NA	TRBV20-1	TRBJ2-3
TGTGCCAGCAGCGGACAGAGGAAGGAGACCCAGTACTTC	CASSGQRKETQYF	NA	few	TRBV6-5	TRBJ2-5
TGCGCCAGCAGCGAGGGACAGGTCCACCGATCGGCTAATGAAAAACTGTTTTTT	CASSEGQVHRSANEKLFF	TRBD1	few	TRBV5-1	TRBJ1-4
TGTGCCAGCACCCACACAGTTGGAGCTTTCTTT	CASTHTVGAFF	NA	NA	TRBV28	TRBJ1-1
TGCGCCAGCAGCCTTCAATCGGCTAGCGGGGGGTACGAGCAGTACTTC	CASSLQSASGGYEQYF	TRBD2	few	TRBV4-1	TRBJ2-7
TGCGCCAGCAGCTTGGACGGACAGGGAGAAGCTTTCTTT	CASSLDGQGEAFF	TRBD1	NA	TRBV5-1	TRBJ1-1
TGTGCCAGCAGCTTATATCCCCAGAGCTGGGGAGGGAATGAGCAGTTCTTC	CASSLYPQSWGGNEQFF	TRBD2	many	TRBV7-2	TRBJ2-1
TGCAGTGCGCCCCAGGGACTAGCGGGGGCCTACGAGCAGTACTTC	CSAPQGLAGAYEQYF	TRBD2	few	TRBV20-1	TRBJ2-7
TGTGCCAGCAGCGGGAACCCCACCTACAATGAGCAGTTCTTC	CASSGNPTYNEQFF	NA	NA	TRBV9	TRBJ2-1
TGTGCCAGCAGCCAATCGCTGACAGGGGTAGTGGATACGCAGTATTTT	CASSQSLTGVVDTQYF	TRBD1	NA	TRBV3-1	TRBJ2-3
TGTGCCAGCAGCTTTTCCGGGGCCCCTTCCTACAATGAGCAGTTCTTC	CASSFSGAPSYNEQFF	NA	NA	TRBV5-5	TRBJ2-1
TGTGCCAGCAGTGAAGGTTTAGGGGAGGGGTTCTTC	CASSEGLGEGFF	TRBD2	few	TRBV6-1	TRBJ2-1